This TCR beta chain is from a study of radiation and T cells in renal cell carcinoma. Profiled with immunoSEQ multiplex PCR; TCRdb holds only in-frame clones, not every one. Altogether some 78,000 clones are present, roughly 87% being singletons, with the ten largest covering over 5.5%. Time point described: blood 4 weeks post-SBRT, at nephrectomy. Described treatment: 15 Gy SBRT to primary tumor, nephrectomy 4 weeks later. Nephrectomy followed 15 Gy stereotactic body radiation by 4 weeks. Trimming took 5 bases from V and 4 from J; bases not matched to a gene: 10. The CDR3 contains 15 residues. Germline CDR1 reads MNHNS; CDR2 reads SASEGT.

The chain joins TRBV6-1 to TRBJ2-7; 8 positions match TRBD2. This TCR came from a woman aged 70-85 years with renal cell carcinoma. Sequenced here: blood, sampled from a patient whose treatment included radiotherapy and nephrectomy. The CDR3 loop is CASSTGGASFYEQYF. As DNA, the CDR3 is TGTGCCAGCAGTACCGGGGGGGCCTCTTTTTACGAGCAGTACTTC.